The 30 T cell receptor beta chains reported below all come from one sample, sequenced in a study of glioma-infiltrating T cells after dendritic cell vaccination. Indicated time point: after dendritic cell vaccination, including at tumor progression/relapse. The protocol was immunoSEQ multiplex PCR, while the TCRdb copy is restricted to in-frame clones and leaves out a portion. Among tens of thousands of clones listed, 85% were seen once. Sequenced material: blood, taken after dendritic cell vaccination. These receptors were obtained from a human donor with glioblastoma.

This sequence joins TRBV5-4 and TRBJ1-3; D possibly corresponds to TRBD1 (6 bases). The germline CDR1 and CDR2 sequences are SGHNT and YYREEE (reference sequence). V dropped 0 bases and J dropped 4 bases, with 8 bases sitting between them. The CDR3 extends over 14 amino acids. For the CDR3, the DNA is TGTGCCAGCAGCTTGGCCGACAGGGGAAACACCATATATTTT. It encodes CASSLADRGNTIYF.

CDR3 protein: CASSLGRGETQYF. The CDR3 bases are TGTGCCAGCAGCTTGGGTCGAGGGGAGACCCAGTACTTC. The chain joins TRBV7-9 to TRBJ2-5, with a tentative D call TRBD2 (5 bases). Germline CDR1 reads SEHNR; CDR2 reads FQNEAQ (reference sequence). This CDR3 spans 13 amino acids. Between the trimmed V and J ends, which lost 3 bases and 5 bases, there was a span of 10 bases.

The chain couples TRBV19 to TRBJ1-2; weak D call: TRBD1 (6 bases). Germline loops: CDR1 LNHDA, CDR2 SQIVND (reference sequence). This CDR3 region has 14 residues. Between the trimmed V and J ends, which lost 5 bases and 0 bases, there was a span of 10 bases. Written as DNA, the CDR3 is TGTGCCAGTAGTGTCCGGACAGCTAACTATGGCTACACCTTC. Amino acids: CASSVRTANYGYTF.

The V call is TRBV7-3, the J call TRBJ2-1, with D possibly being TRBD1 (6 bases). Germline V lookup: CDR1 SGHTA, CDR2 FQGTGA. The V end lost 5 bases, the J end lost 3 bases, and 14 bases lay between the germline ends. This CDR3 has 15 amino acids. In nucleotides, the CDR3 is TGTGCCAGCAGCCCCACCAGGGGAAGCTACAATGAGCAGTTCTTC. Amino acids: CASSPTRGSYNEQFF.

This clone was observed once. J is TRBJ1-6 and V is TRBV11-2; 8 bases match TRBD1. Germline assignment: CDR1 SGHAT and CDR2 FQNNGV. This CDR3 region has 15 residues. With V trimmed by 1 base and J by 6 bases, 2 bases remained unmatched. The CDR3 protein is CASSLAGGSNSPLHF. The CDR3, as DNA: TGTGCCAGCAGCTTAGCAGGGGGCTCTAATTCACCCCTCCACTTT.

The CDR3 loop reads CASRLTGDTEAFF. CDR3 nucleotides: TGCGCCAGCAGGTTGACAGGTGACACTGAAGCTTTCTTT. The chain employs TRBV5-1 and TRBJ1-1; the D gene is possibly TRBD1 (6 bases). CDR1 and CDR2 (germline): SGHRS, YFSETQ. This CDR3 comprises 13 residues. The V end lost 5 bases, the J end lost 3 bases, and 11 bases lay between the germline ends.

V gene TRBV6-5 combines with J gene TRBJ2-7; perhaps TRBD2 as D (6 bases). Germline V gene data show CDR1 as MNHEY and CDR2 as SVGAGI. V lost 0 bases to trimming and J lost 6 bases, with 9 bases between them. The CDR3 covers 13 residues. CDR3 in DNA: TGTGCCAGCAGTTACTCGGAGGGGCTCGAGCAGTACTTC. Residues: CASSYSEGLEQYF.

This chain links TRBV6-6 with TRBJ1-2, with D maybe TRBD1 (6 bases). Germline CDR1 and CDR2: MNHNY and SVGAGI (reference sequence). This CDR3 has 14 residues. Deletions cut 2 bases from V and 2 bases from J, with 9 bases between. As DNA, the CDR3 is TGTGCCAGCAGTTACAGACAGGAGAACTATGGCTACACCTTC. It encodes CASSYRQENYGYTF.

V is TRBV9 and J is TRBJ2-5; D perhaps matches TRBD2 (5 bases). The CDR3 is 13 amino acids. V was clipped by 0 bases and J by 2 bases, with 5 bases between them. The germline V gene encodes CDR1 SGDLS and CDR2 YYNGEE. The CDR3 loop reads CASSVGLQETQYF. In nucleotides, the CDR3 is TGTGCCAGCAGCGTAGGACTACAAGAGACCCAGTACTTC.

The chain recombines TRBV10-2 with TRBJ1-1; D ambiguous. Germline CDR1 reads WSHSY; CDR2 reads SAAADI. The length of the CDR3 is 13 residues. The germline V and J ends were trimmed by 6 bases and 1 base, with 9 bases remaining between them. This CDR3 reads CASRVQANTEAFF. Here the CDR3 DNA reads TGCGCCAGCAGGGTGCAAGCGAACACTGAAGCTTTCTTT.

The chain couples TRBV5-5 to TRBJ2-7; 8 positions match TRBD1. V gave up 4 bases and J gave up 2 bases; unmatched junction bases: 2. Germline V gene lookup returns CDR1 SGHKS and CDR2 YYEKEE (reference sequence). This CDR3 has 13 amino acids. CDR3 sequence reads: CASSPQGAYEQYF. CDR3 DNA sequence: TGTGCCAGCAGCCCACAGGGGGCCTACGAGCAGTACTTC.

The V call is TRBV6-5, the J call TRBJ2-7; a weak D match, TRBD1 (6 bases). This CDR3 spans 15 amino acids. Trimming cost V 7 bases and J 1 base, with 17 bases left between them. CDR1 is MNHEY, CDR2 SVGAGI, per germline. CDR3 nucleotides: TGTGCCAGCACCAATCAGGGGCAGCGATCCTACGAGCAGTACTTC. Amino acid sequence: CASTNQGQRSYEQYF.

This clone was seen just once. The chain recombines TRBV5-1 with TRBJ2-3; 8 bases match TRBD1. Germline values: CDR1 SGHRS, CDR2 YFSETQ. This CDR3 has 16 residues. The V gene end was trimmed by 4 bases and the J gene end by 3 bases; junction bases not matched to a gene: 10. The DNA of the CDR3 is TGCGCCAGCAGCCGATGGACAGGGAAGGGGACAGATACGCAGTATTTT. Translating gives CASSRWTGKGTDTQYF.

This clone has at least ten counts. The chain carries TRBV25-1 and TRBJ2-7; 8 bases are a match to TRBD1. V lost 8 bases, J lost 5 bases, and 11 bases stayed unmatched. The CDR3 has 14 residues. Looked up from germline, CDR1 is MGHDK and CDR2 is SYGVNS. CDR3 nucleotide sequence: TGTGCCAGCGGCTCCGGACAGGGAATCGACGAGCAGTACTTC. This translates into CASGSGQGIDEQYF.

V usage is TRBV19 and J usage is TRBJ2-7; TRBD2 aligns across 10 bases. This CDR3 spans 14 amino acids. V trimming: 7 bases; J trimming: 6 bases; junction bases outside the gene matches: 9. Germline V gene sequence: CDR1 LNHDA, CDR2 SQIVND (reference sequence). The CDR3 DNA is TGTGCCAGTACCCTTACCGGGACTAGCGCCGAGCAGTACTTC. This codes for CASTLTGTSAEQYF.

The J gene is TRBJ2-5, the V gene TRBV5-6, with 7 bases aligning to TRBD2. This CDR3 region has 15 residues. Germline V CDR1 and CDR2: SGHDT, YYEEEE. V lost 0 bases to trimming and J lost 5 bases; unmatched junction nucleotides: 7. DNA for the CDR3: TGTGCCAGCAGCTTGGTTGCGGGAGTGGGGGAGACCCAGTACTTC. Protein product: CASSLVAGVGETQYF. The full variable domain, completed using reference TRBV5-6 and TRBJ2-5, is DAGVTQSPTHLIKTRGQQVTLRCSPKSGHDTVSWYQQALGQGPQFIFQYYEEEERQRGNFPDRFSGHQFPNYSSELNVNALLLGDSALYLCASSLVAGVGETQYFGPGTRLLVL.

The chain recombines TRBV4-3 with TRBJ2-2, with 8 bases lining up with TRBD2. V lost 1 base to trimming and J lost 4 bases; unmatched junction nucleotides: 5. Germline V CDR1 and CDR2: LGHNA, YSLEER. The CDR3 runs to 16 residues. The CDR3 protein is CASSQATGGATGELFF. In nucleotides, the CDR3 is TGCGCCAGCAGCCAAGCTACCGGGGGGGCCACCGGGGAGCTGTTTTTT.

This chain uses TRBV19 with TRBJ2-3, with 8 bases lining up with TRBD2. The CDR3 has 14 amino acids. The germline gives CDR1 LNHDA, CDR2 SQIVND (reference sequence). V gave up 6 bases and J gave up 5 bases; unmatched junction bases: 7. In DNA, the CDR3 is TGTGCCAGTAGGAACCGGGGGGGTCAAGATACGCAGTATTTT. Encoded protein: CASRNRGGQDTQYF.

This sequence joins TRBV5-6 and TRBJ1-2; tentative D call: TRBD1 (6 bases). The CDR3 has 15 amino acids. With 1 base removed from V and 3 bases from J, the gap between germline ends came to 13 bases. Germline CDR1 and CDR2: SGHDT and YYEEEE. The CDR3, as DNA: TGTGCCAGCAGCTTGTTGGGGGCGTCGGACTATGGCTACACCTTC. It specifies CASSLLGASDYGYTF.

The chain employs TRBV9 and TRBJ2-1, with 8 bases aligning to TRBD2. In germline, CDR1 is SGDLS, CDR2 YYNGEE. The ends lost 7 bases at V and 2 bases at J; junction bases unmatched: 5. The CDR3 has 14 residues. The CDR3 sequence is CASRGAGAYNEQFF. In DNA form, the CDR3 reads TGTGCCAGCCGGGGAGCGGGGGCCTACAATGAGCAGTTCTTC.

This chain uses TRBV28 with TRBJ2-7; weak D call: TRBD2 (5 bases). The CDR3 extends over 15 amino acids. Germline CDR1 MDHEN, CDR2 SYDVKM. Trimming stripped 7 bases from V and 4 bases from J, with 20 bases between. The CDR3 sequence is CASNPPGKGGYEQYF. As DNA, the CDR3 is TGTGCCAGCAACCCCCCCGGGAAGGGTGGGTACGAGCAGTACTTC.

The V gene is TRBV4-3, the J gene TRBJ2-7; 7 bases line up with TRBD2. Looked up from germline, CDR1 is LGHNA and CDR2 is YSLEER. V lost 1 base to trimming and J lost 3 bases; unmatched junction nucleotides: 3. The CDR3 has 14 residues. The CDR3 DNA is TGCGCCAGCAGCCAAGCGGGGGGTGGCTACGAGCAGTACTTC. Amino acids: CASSQAGGGYEQYF.

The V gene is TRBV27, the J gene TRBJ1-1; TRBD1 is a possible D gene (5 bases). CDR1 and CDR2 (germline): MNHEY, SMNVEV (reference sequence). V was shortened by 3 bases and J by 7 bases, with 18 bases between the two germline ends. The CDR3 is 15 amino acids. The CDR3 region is CASSLRSGVEREAFF. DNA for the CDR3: TGTGCCAGCAGTTTGAGGTCGGGGGTGGAGCGTGAAGCTTTCTTT.

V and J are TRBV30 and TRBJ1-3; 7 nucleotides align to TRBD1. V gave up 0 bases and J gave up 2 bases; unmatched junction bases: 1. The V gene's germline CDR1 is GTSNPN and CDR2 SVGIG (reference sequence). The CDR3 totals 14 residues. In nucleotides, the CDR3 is TGTGCCTGGAGTGTAAGGGGGCCTGGAAACACCATATATTTT. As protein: CAWSVRGPGNTIYF.

CDR3 sequence (DNA): TGTGCCACCAGCAGAGATCAATCCAGGACAGGGGGCTACGAGCAGTACTTC. Residues: CATSRDQSRTGGYEQYF. The gene calls are TRBV15 and TRBJ2-5; 10 bases fit TRBD1. The DNA end is more similar to TRBJ2-7, so the J call may be wrong. The CDR3 runs 17 residues. Germline V gene sequence: CDR1 LNHNV, CDR2 YYDKDF (reference sequence).

CDR3 sequence (DNA): TGTGCCAGTAGTACAAACCGGAGGGGCAACGAGCAGTACTTC. Amino acids: CASSTNRRGNEQYF. The rearrangement links TRBV19 to TRBJ2-7, with D perhaps matching TRBD2 (6 bases). V shed 4 bases and J shed 5 bases, with 15 bases lying between them. The germline gives CDR1 LNHDA, CDR2 SQIVND (reference sequence). The CDR3 runs to 14 residues.

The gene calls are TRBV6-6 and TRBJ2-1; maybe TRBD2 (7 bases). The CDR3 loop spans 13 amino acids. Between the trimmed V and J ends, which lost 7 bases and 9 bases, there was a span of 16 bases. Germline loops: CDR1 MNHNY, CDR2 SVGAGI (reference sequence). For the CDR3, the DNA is TGTGCCAGCAAGACGGGGGGCCTGGTTGAGCAGTTCTTC. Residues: CASKTGGLVEQFF.

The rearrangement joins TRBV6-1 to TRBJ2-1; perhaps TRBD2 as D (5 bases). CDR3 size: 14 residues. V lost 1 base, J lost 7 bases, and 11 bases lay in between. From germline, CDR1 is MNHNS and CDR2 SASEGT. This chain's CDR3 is CASSEGRGRNEQFF. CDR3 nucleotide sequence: TGTGCCAGCAGTGAAGGTCGGGGTAGAAATGAGCAGTTCTTC.

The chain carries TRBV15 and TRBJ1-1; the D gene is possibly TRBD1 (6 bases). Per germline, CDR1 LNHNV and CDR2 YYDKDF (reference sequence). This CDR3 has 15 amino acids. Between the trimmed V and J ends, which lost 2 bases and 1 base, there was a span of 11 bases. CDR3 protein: CATSRLKQGNTEAFF. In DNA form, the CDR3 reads TGTGCCACCAGCAGACTAAAACAGGGGAACACTGAAGCTTTCTTT.

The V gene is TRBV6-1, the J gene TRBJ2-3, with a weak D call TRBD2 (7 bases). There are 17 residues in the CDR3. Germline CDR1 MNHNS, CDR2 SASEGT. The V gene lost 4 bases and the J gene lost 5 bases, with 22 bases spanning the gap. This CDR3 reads CASSGVGGGARLDTQYF. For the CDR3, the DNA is TGTGCCAGCAGTGGGGTGGGAGGGGGGGCCCGATTAGATACGCAGTATTTT.